This entry lists 26 T cell receptor beta chains sequenced from one sample in a study of shared clonotypes between healthy human individuals. The assay was immunoSEQ multiplex PCR, and TCRdb's table has in-frame clones only and misses some. Of some 2,400,000 clones listed, more than 90% were seen once; the top ten hold roughly 0.13%. The sequencing input was naive CD4+ T cells sorted from blood. Subset defined: CD45RA+ positively selected. Source of these receptors: a man aged 18 to 29 in good health.

The J gene is TRBJ1-6, the V gene TRBV5-6; D is unresolved. The CDR3 has 14 amino acids. Germline assignment: CDR1 SGHDT and CDR2 YYEEEE. The V and J ends lost 1 base and 8 bases respectively, with 10 bases between them. CDR3 in DNA: TGTGCCAGCAGCTTGTCCGTTGGGCATTCACCCCTCCACTTT. Its translation: CASSLSVGHSPLHF.

The chain couples TRBV10-3 to TRBJ2-1; 13 nucleotides line up with TRBD2. CDR3 length: 19 amino acids. Germline V CDR1 and CDR2: ENHRY, SYGVKD. Unmatched junction bases numbered 15, after V lost 4 bases and J lost 6 bases. The CDR3 DNA follows: TGTGCCATCAGTGGAACCTTGGGACTAGCGGGAAATTCCCCCAATGAGCAGTTCTTC. This codes for CAISGTLGLAGNSPNEQFF.

The chain uses TRBV28 and TRBJ2-2; D unresolved. This CDR3 has 13 residues. Looked up from germline, CDR1 is MDHEN and CDR2 is SYDVKM. Trimming stripped 7 bases from V and 2 bases from J, with 8 bases between. CDR3 protein: CASTQPNTGELFF. CDR3 DNA: TGTGCCAGCACCCAGCCCAACACCGGGGAGCTGTTTTTT.

This rearrangement joins TRBV19 to TRBJ2-5, with TRBD1 identical over 7 bases. V shed 5 bases, J shed 5 bases, and the junction held 5 bases outside the gene matches. The CDR3 covers 13 residues. Germline V gives CDR1 LNHDA, CDR2 SQIVND (reference sequence). This CDR3 reads CASSEGGAETQYF. The CDR3 DNA sequence: TGTGCCAGTAGTGAAGGGGGCGCTGAGACCCAGTACTTC.

CDR3 nucleotides: TGCGCCAGCAGCCAAGGACTAGAGGGGGCCGGGGAGCTGTTTTTT. This encodes CASSQGLEGAGELFF. This rearrangement joins TRBV5-1 to TRBJ2-2; D is perhaps TRBD2 (7 bases). Germline V gene data show CDR1 as SGHRS and CDR2 as YFSETQ. The ends were cut back, 4 bases at V and 6 bases at J, with 16 bases in the middle. The CDR3 sequence is 15 residues long.

This sequence joins TRBV5-8 and TRBJ1-2, with D perhaps matching TRBD1 (5 bases). This CDR3 spans 15 amino acids. Germline CDR1 SGHTS, CDR2 YDEGEE. V shed 2 bases and J shed 3 bases, with 14 bases lying between them. This CDR3 is CASSFVNRGDYGYTF. The CDR3 bases are TGTGCCAGCAGCTTTGTTAACCGGGGCGACTATGGCTACACCTTC.

This chain connects TRBV2 to TRBJ1-1; unclear D gene. CDR1 and CDR2 from the germline V gene are SNHLY and FYNNEI. Trimming stripped 4 bases from V and 1 base from J, with 7 bases between. This CDR3 has 13 amino acids. CDR3 nucleotides: TGTGCCAGCAGTGCACAAACGAACACTGAAGCTTTCTTT. The encoded protein is CASSAQTNTEAFF. Combining the CDR3 with reference TRBV2 and TRBJ1-1 gives the whole variable domain EPEVTQTPSHQVTQMGQEVILRCVPISNHLYFYWYRQILGQKVEFLVSFYNNEISEKSEIFDDQFSVERPDGSNFTLKIRSTKLEDSAMYFCASSAQTNTEAFFGQGTRLTVV.

On this clone: Other nucleotide sequences from this sample produce the same CDR3. V usage is TRBV5-1 and J usage is TRBJ2-7; 9 bases fit TRBD2. V lost 4 bases to trimming and J lost 0 bases; unmatched junction nucleotides: 5. CDR3 length: 15 residues. The germline V gene has CDR1 SGHRS and CDR2 YFSETQ. For the CDR3, the DNA is TGCGCCAGCAGCCTTAGCGGGGGAAACTCCTACGAGCAGTACTTC. Its translation: CASSLSGGNSYEQYF.

The chain joins TRBV10-1 to TRBJ2-1; a possible D gene is TRBD2 (5 bases). V gave up 0 bases and J gave up 6 bases, with 12 bases separating them. Germline V gene sequence: CDR1 WNHNN, CDR2 SYGVQD (reference sequence). This CDR3 has 15 amino acids. The DNA of the CDR3 is TGCGCCAGCAGTGAGTCCGGGGTTTGGAGCAATGAGCAGTTCTTC. As protein: CASSESGVWSNEQFF.

The genes are TRBV30 and TRBJ2-1; 7 nucleotides match TRBD2. Germline V gene sequence: CDR1 GTSNPN, CDR2 SVGIG (reference sequence). The V segment lost 0 bases and the J segment 8 bases; nucleotides outside the gene matches: 7. This CDR3 comprises 14 residues. The CDR3 protein is CAWSVQAGVDEQFF. DNA for the CDR3: TGTGCCTGGAGTGTTCAGGCGGGGGTAGATGAGCAGTTCTTC.

This chain links TRBV19 with TRBJ2-5; tentative D call: TRBD1 (5 bases). The length of the CDR3 is 13 residues. V lost 6 bases and J 4 bases, leaving 12 bases between the germline ends. In germline, CDR1 is LNHDA, CDR2 SQIVND (reference sequence). The CDR3 bases are TGTGCCAGTAGCCAGGGCTTTTTAGAGACCCAGTACTTC. It translates to CASSQGFLETQYF.

The J gene is TRBJ2-5, the V gene TRBV5-4; the match to TRBD2 covers 10 bases. Germline-derived CDR1 and CDR2 are SGHNT and YYREEE (reference sequence). The length of the CDR3 is 15 residues. J lost 7 bases, V lost 4 bases, and 10 bases had no gene match. For the CDR3, the DNA is TGTGCCAGCAGCCCCGCGGGCCCTAGCGGGGGGACCCAGTACTTC. Protein sequence: CASSPAGPSGGTQYF.

The V call is TRBV6-6, the J call TRBJ2-3; 7 bases line up with TRBD2. Germline V gene lookup returns CDR1 MNHNY and CDR2 SVGAGI (reference sequence). The CDR3 is 14 amino acids. Trimming took 10 bases from V and 4 from J; bases not matched to a gene: 11. The CDR3 loop is CATGAGLLPDTQYF. The CDR3 DNA follows: TGTGCCACCGGAGCGGGACTGTTGCCAGATACGCAGTATTTT.

This chain joins TRBV6-5 and TRBJ2-3; 10 bases fit TRBD2. The CDR3 is made up of 15 amino acids. V was pared by 2 bases and J by 2 bases, with 1 base of the junction left unmatched. Germline CDR1 MNHEY, CDR2 SVGAGI. CDR3 nucleotide sequence: TGTGCCAGCAGTTACGGGACTAGCGACACAGATACGCAGTATTTT. Translated, it gives CASSYGTSDTDTQYF.

The chain has TRBV13 and TRBJ2-5; unclear D gene. Germline V gene lookup returns CDR1 PRHDT and CDR2 FYEKMQ (reference sequence). V gave up 0 bases and J gave up 1 base, with 9 bases separating them. CDR3 length equals 15 residues. The CDR3 DNA is TGTGCCAGCAGCTTAGGTTCCCGGGCCCAAGAGACCCAGTACTTC. Encoded protein: CASSLGSRAQETQYF.

There are a few counts of this clone. The J gene is TRBJ1-2, the V gene TRBV28; a possible D gene is TRBD1 (5 bases). Germline CDR1 reads MDHEN; CDR2 reads SYDVKM. Trimming removed 5 bases at V and 6 bases at J, with 19 bases between. This CDR3 is 15 amino acids long. CDR3 DNA sequence: TGTGCCAGCAGTCGCCCGGGCGTGGGGGGAGATGGCTACACCTTC. Its translation is CASSRPGVGGDGYTF.

The rearrangement uses TRBV6-5 and TRBJ2-7, with D perhaps matching TRBD2 (5 bases). The germline V and J ends were trimmed by 2 bases and 3 bases, with 14 bases remaining between them. The CDR3 is 15 residues long. Germline CDR1 is MNHEY and CDR2 is SVGAGI. The CDR3 DNA is TGTGCCAGCAGTTACAGACCGGGGAATAACTACGAGCAGTACTTC. It encodes CASSYRPGNNYEQYF.

The rearrangement joins TRBV5-4 to TRBJ1-5; 7 bases match TRBD1. The germline V gene has CDR1 SGHNT and CDR2 YYREEE (reference sequence). Losses at the gene ends were 9 bases for V and 2 bases for J; bases not matched to a gene: 8. The CDR3 is 14 amino acids. CDR3 protein: CANLTGDCNQPQHF. CDR3 DNA: TGTGCCAACCTTACAGGGGACTGCAATCAGCCCCAGCATTTT. Full variable domain (missing parts from reference TRBV5-4 and TRBJ1-5): ETGVTQSPTHLIKTRGQQVTLRCSSQSGHNTVSWYQQALGQGPQFIFQYYREEENGRGNFPPRFSGLQFPNYSSELNVNALELDDSALYLCANLTGDCNQPQHFGDGTRLSIL.

The chain employs TRBV19 and TRBJ1-4, with 8 bases fitting TRBD1. Germline CDR1 reads LNHDA; CDR2 reads SQIVND (reference sequence). The CDR3 length is 15 residues. Trimming removed 6 bases from V and 4 bases from J; junction bases left unmatched: 7. The CDR3 bases are TGTGCCAGTAGAGGACCGGGACAGGTTAATGAAAAACTGTTTTTT. Protein sequence: CASRGPGQVNEKLFF.

Comment on this clone: In this CDR3 the conserved last residue, phenylalanine or tryptophan, is missing, so a read error is likely. The limits of the CDR3 on the DNA are not certain, so only TCRdb's listed CDR3 is given. The V and J genes are TRBV6-7 and TRBJ1-1. TRBV6-7 is flagged as an ORF with uncertain function. The CDR3 has 9 residues if both end residues are counted. CDR3 in amino acids: CASRMTVLL.

This chain uses TRBV7-9 with TRBJ1-2; 8 nucleotides line up with TRBD1. The V gene's germline CDR1 is SEHNR and CDR2 FQNEAQ (reference sequence). The CDR3 runs to 14 residues. J lost 7 bases, V lost 7 bases, and 11 bases had no gene match. CDR3 sequence (DNA): TGTGCCAGCACCCCCCCGGGGACAGGAATTGGCTACACCTTC. Translated, it gives CASTPPGTGIGYTF.

The CDR3 DNA sequence: TGCGCCAGCAGCTTGGATTCGATGGGGACTGAAGCTTTCTTT. This translates into CASSLDSMGTEAFF. The chain carries TRBV5-1 and TRBJ1-1, with D unclear. Trimming pared 0 bases from V and 5 bases from J, leaving 11 bases between. CDR1 is SGHRS and CDR2 is YFSETQ in the germline V gene. The CDR3 totals 14 residues.

Turning to this clone: Other DNA sequences within the sample encode an identical CDR3. The rearrangement joins TRBV18 to TRBJ2-7; 8 nucleotides line up with TRBD1. The CDR3 has 14 amino acids. The V gene's germline CDR1 is KGHSH and CDR2 LQKENI. V was pared by 3 bases and J by 2 bases, with 3 bases of the junction left unmatched. The CDR3 DNA is TGTGCCAGCTCACCCGGACAGGGAACCTACGAGCAGTACTTC. This gives the protein CASSPGQGTYEQYF.

The count of this clone is one. At the DNA level, this CDR3 is encoded by other sequences in the same sample as well. The CDR3 coding sequence is TGTGCCAGCAGCTTAGCCGGGACTGGTGTTTACGAGCAGTACTTC. As protein: CASSLAGTGVYEQYF. The chain couples TRBV7-2 to TRBJ2-7; maybe TRBD2 (6 bases). V lost 0 bases and J lost 4, with 13 bases in between. Germline V lookup: CDR1 SGHTA, CDR2 FQGNSA. This CDR3 spans 15 amino acids.

This sequence joins TRBV19 and TRBJ2-1; D is unclear. V was cut by 5 bases and J by 4 bases, with 9 bases left in between. This CDR3 has 13 residues. Germline V CDR1 and CDR2: LNHDA, SQIVND (reference sequence). CDR3 in DNA: TGTGCCAGTAGTTGGAGTCGGTACAATGAGCAGTTCTTC. Its translation: CASSWSRYNEQFF.

The V gene is TRBV6-1, the J gene TRBJ2-7; D uncertain. V gave up 7 bases and J gave up 3 bases, with 10 bases separating them. CDR3 length equals 12 residues. Looked up from germline, CDR1 is MNHNS and CDR2 is SASEGT. The CDR3, as DNA: TGTGCCAGCACGTCGGTTTTCTACGAGCAGTACTTC. Encoded protein: CASTSVFYEQYF.